The TCR beta chain described here comes from a study of T-cell memory formation after mild COVID-19. This clonotype was seen more than once but under ten times. The antigen is unknown. V was trimmed by 8 bases and J by 4 bases, leaving 20 bases between them. The CDR3 loop spans 15 amino acids. Germline-derived CDR1 and CDR2 are MDHEN and SYDVKM. MiXCR, run by TCRdb on the 5' RACE reads, gives a single entry per CDR3 protein. The sample has approximately 300,000 distinct CDR3 sequences, approximately 16% seen once. General observations from the study: There were some responding clones in pre-infection memory, which suggested that cross-reactive memory had joined.

The sequence derives from a young man who had mild COVID-19 (a few samples of this study predate the infection). Cell type and time point are not known. The sequencing input was PBMCs or a T cell subset sorted from them (not recorded which). The chain joins TRBV28 to TRBJ1-2, with D maybe TRBD1 (6 bases). The CDR3 region is CASGGGAHSLYGYTF. For the CDR3, the DNA is TGTGCCAGCGGGGGGGGCGCACATAGCCTCTATGGCTACACCTTC.